These T cell receptor beta chains were read from a single sample in a study of blood T cell repertoires in COVID-19. Method: immunoSEQ multiplex PCR; TCRdb's copy keeps in-frame clones and lacks some. Here the sample spans more than 300,000 clones, just under 90% being singletons. The specimen was peripheral blood. These receptors all stem from a woman in her 30s with COVID-19, enrolled during active disease. Both conserved end residues are part of each CDR3. Each record gives: V gene, clone size, CDR3 protein. A clone size is listed for some rows: how often the clone was seen (once, few, many), or a class if it is expanded.

TRBV14 | - | CASSVTGVFGYTF
TRBV24-1 | once | CATSDSGRGNTGELFF
TRBV6-1 | once | CASSEVGTRSTDTQYF
TRBV19 | - | CASSPGTGSYEQYF
TRBV5-4 | - | CASGGTGDSPLHF
TRBV29-1 | few | CSVTNPDRGDEQFF
TRBV12-3/TRBV12-4 | - | CASRVTGGETQYF
TRBV9 | - | CASSPRDRVYYGYTF
TRBV28 | - | CASEPPLGAITDTQYF
TRBV25-1 | - | CASSETGVGYTF
TRBV28 | - | CASSKGIGAKNIQYF
TRBV12-3/TRBV12-4 | - | CASETGEYNEQFF
TRBV4-2 | - | CASSQASGGVQAFF
TRBV5-4 | once | CASSPSRTSVEETQYF
TRBV19 | - | CASSISTRGRNEQFF
TRBV3-1/TRBV3-2 | once | CATMGDEQFF
TRBV6-1 | - | CASSPSDRGNSPLHF
TRBV6-5 | - | CASLYGGWDYGYTF
TRBV6-6 | - | CASSYQDYNEQFF
TRBV29-1 | - | CSFSGGSSYEQYF
TRBV10-2 | - | CASKGADTGANVLTF
TRBV19 | once | CASSTRVSGANVLTF
TRBV6-2/TRBV6-3 | - | CASSLTEDYGYTF
TRBV10-1 | - | CASSRGTGTTNEKLFF
TRBV18 | - | CASSPLANEQFF
TRBV6-5 | few | CASRGTVLEETQYF
TRBV6-6 | once | CASSPGAGAIYEQYF
TRBV5-1 | - | CASSLRTGGGTDTQYF
TRBV9 | - | CASSARDFTGGDTQYF
TRBV7-9 | once | CASSQANVDYGYTF
TRBV6-1 | - | CASSEGSVTSGNTIYF
TRBV27 | - | CASRPSGFPPQPQHF
TRBV6-6 | - | CASSPYSGTGSTEAFF
TRBV7-2 | - | CASSLAAGGRQPQHF
TRBV5-8 | - | CASSLEGGTNEKLFF
TRBV5-6 | - | CASSLAGGVGSPLHF
TRBV11-2 | - | CASSLDAGREQFF
TRBV19 | - | CASSTAGTRASNYGYTF
TRBV19 | once | CASSQKSPTGVSYGYTF
TRBV4-3 | once | CASSQDPGGAPAEGGAFF
TRBV2 | - | CASSTEALGTKAFF
TRBV4-2 | - | CASSQDYAGSLNEQFF
TRBV4-3 | - | CASSQARNSPLHF
TRBV7-8 | - | CASTVGGAQPQHF
TRBV7-9 | once | CASSSSNQGAGNTIYF
TRBV6-2/TRBV6-3 | - | CASSYQGARGANVLTF
TRBV2 | - | CASRETGAVGEKLFF
TRBV2 | once | CASRGYSYRHLNTEAFF